One sample yielded the 18 T cell receptor beta chains listed below, sequenced in a study of T-cell reconstitution after alpha-beta-depleted transplantation in children. Library preparation (for TCRbeta) was performed with unique molecular identifiers. MiXCR, applied by TCRdb to the PCR reads, yields one record per CDR3 protein. The sample lists roughly 180,000 distinct CDR3 sequences, approximately 14% occurring once. The source material was PBMCs from the stem cell graft donor, sampled from the stem cell graft. These receptors were taken from a human donor who donated a stem cell graft to a child with acute lymphoblastic leukemia.

This clonotype was detected only a few times. The gene calls are TRBV19 and TRBJ2-4, with D perhaps being TRBD1 or TRBD2 (5 bases each). V dropped 4 bases and J dropped 8 bases, with 15 bases sitting between them. Germline assignment: CDR1 LNHDA and CDR2 SQIVND (reference sequence). The CDR3 loop spans 14 amino acids. The DNA for the CDR3 is TGTGCCAGTAGTACCCCGGGGCTTTCAGACATTCAGTACTTC. As protein: CASSTPGLSDIQYF. Together with reference TRBV19 and TRBJ2-4, the CDR3 gives the full variable domain: DGGITQSPKYLFRKEGQNVTLSCEQNLNHDAMYWYRQDPGQGLRLIYYSQIVNDFQKGDIAEGYSVSREKKESFPLTVTSAQKNPTAFYLCASSTPGLSDIQYFGAGTRLSVL.

Turning to this clonotype: A much larger clone sits a single nucleotide away, making a read error possible. Here the CDR3 omits its conserved ending phenylalanine or tryptophan, so a read error is the likely source. The chain recombines TRBV5-1 with TRBJ1-2; D is ambiguous. V shed 2 bases and J shed 8 bases, with 22 bases lying between them. The CDR3 has 16 residues. Germline lookup yields CDR1 SGHRS and CDR2 YFSETQ. The CDR3 bases are TGCGCCAGCAGCTTTAGGGCCCGTCGCGAAACTGGGGGCTACACCTTA. As protein: CASSFRARRETGGYTL.

This clonotype was detected ten times or more. This chain joins TRBV5-1 and TRBJ2-3, with D possibly being TRBD1 or TRBD2 (5 bases each). This CDR3 comprises 15 residues. Germline V CDR1 and CDR2: SGHRS, YFSETQ. Between the trimmed V and J ends, which lost 6 bases and 0 bases, there was a span of 14 bases. Written as DNA, the CDR3 is TGCGCCAGCACAGGGAGCTCTACTAGCACAGATACGCAGTATTTT. It codes for CASTGSSTSTDTQYF. The full variable domain, its missing parts supplied by reference TRBV5-1 and TRBJ2-3, is KAGVTQTPRYLIKTRGQQVTLSCSPISGHRSVSWYQQTPGQGLQFLFEYFSETQRNKGNFPGRFSGRQFSNSRSEMNVSTLELGDSALYLCASTGSSTSTDTQYFGPGTRLTVL.

This rearrangement joins TRBV12-3 or TRBV12-4 to TRBJ2-3, with TRBD2 matching over 11 bases. Trimming at V came to 3 bases and at J to 6 bases, leaving 5 bases not matched to a gene. The CDR3 is 15 residues long. The CDR3 here is CASSFGLAGGDTQYF. The CDR3 nucleotides are TGTGCCAGCAGTTTCGGGCTAGCGGGAGGTGATACGCAGTATTTT.

This clonotype was seen ten or more times. The J gene is TRBJ2-5, the V gene TRBV10-3; D is unclear. V lost 3 bases, J lost 4 bases, and 12 bases lay in between. The CDR3 is 14 amino acids. Per the germline V gene, CDR1 is ENHRY and CDR2 is SYGVKD. CDR3 amino acids: CAISDPKVGETQYF. The DNA for the CDR3 is TGTGCCATCAGTGACCCTAAAGTGGGAGAGACCCAGTACTTC.

This clonotype was seen a handful of times. This chain joins TRBV7-8 and TRBJ2-2; 10 positions match TRBD2. This CDR3 region has 15 residues. Trimming took 7 bases from V and 4 from J; bases not matched to a gene: 6. The germline gives CDR1 SGHVS, CDR2 FQNEAQ. The CDR3 bases are TGTGCCAGCACTCAAGCGGGAGGGCGCACCGGGGAGCTGTTTTTT. Translation: CASTQAGGRTGELFF.

This clonotype was recorded a few times. The gene calls are TRBV5-1 and TRBJ2-1; D call uncertain. CDR1 is SGHRS and CDR2 is YFSETQ in the germline V gene. The V end lost 4 bases, the J end lost 3 bases, and 14 bases lay between the germline ends. This CDR3 comprises 15 residues. The CDR3 spells CASSETARNYNEQFF. CDR3 DNA sequence: TGCGCCAGCAGCGAAACGGCCCGCAACTACAATGAGCAGTTCTTC.

This clonotype appeared many times. The chain recombines TRBV7-9 with TRBJ1-5; D gene uncertain. Germline CDR1 reads SEHNR; CDR2 reads FQNEAQ (reference sequence). This CDR3 comprises 15 residues. With 1 base removed from V and 6 bases from J, the gap between germline ends came to 13 bases. The CDR3 sequence is CASSLDMGSLQPQHF. In nucleotides, the CDR3 is TGTGCCAGCAGCTTAGATATGGGGTCTCTTCAGCCCCAGCATTTT.

V usage is TRBV5-1 and J usage is TRBJ2-1; tentative D call: TRBD2 (7 bases). V lost 0 bases and J 4 bases, leaving 11 bases between the germline ends. The CDR3 covers 15 residues. Germline values: CDR1 SGHRS, CDR2 YFSETQ. CDR3 protein: CASSLEGGDYNEQFF. The CDR3 DNA reads as TGCGCCAGCAGCTTGGAAGGGGGGGATTACAATGAGCAGTTCTTC.

This clonotype was counted many times. The chain is built from TRBV4-2 and TRBJ2-7, with a weak D call TRBD1 (6 bases). Germline CDR1 is LGHNA and CDR2 is YNFKEQ. V shed 1 base and J shed 4 bases, with 17 bases lying between them. CDR3 length: 16 residues. CDR3 sequence (DNA): TGTGCCAGCAGCCAAGGTACGACAGGTTTGGATTACGAGCAGTACTTC. It translates to CASSQGTTGLDYEQYF.

This clonotype was detected ten times or more. The chain employs TRBV5-1 and TRBJ2-2, with 8 bases identical to TRBD2. V gave up 1 base and J gave up 1 base; unmatched junction bases: 3. Germline V gene sequence: CDR1 SGHRS, CDR2 YFSETQ. The CDR3 is made up of 16 amino acids. CDR3 loop: CASSLNLAGNTGELFF. The CDR3 nucleotides read TGCGCCAGCAGCTTGAATCTAGCGGGGAACACCGGGGAGCTGTTTTTT.

This clonotype occurred many times. The chain combines TRBV5-4 with TRBJ1-1, with no clear D. The CDR3 is 15 residues long. Germline V gene lookup returns CDR1 SGHNT and CDR2 YYREEE (reference sequence). V was shortened by 3 bases and J by 1 base, with 13 bases between the two germline ends. CDR3 loop: CASSSPNGENTEAFF. The CDR3 region has the DNA TGTGCCAGCAGCTCCCCGAACGGGGAGAACACTGAAGCTTTCTTT.

This clonotype showed up many times. The chain recombines TRBV29-1 with TRBJ2-1; the match to TRBD1 covers 7 bases. The trim removed 3 bases at V and 13 bases at J, leaving 12 bases unmatched. CDR1 SQVTM and CDR2 ANQGSEA come from the germline V gene. CDR3 size: 13 residues. CDR3 coding DNA: TGCAGCGTTGATGTAGGGAACAGGGGAGTCCAGTTCTTC. The encoded protein is CSVDVGNRGVQFF.

This clonotype was observed many times. CDR3 in DNA: TGCGCCAGCAGCCAAGCTATACAGGATGGATACACTGAAGCTTTCTTT. Residues: CASSQAIQDGYTEAFF. The chain is built from TRBV4-1 and TRBJ1-1, with D possibly TRBD1 on 5 matching bases. The CDR3 spans 16 residues. V lost 1 base, J lost 3 bases, and 15 bases lay in between. Per the germline V gene, CDR1 is MGHRA and CDR2 is YSYEKL.

This clonotype was recorded a few times. This sequence joins TRBV11-1 and TRBJ2-7, with 14 positions matching TRBD2. The CDR3 has 19 residues. Germline V CDR1 and CDR2: SGHAT, FQDESV (reference sequence). V lost 4 bases, J lost 3 bases, and 14 bases stayed unmatched. This CDR3 reads CASSSPPMTSGRAGYEQYF. The CDR3 DNA is TGTGCCAGCAGCTCACCACCGATGACTAGCGGGAGGGCCGGCTACGAGCAGTACTTC.

The chain couples TRBV6-5 to TRBJ2-1, with 7 bases that match TRBD1. The CDR3 covers 13 residues. V shed 2 bases, J shed 8 bases, and the junction held 3 bases outside the gene matches. Germline lookup yields CDR1 MNHEY and CDR2 SVGAGI. The CDR3, as DNA: TGTGCCAGCAGTTACCTAGGGGGCCATGAGCAGTTCTTC. Protein sequence: CASSYLGGHEQFF.

This clonotype was seen more than once but under ten times. The chain recombines TRBV12-3 or TRBV12-4 with TRBJ1-5, with no clear D. This CDR3 comprises 17 residues. The V end lost 3 bases, the J end lost 0 bases, and 15 bases lay between the germline ends. Here the CDR3 DNA reads TGTGCCAGCAGTTTGGGTCGCCCCGCGTATAGCAATCAGCCCCAGCATTTT. Translation: CASSLGRPAYSNQPQHF.

Many counts were recorded for this clonotype. V is TRBV7-9 and J is TRBJ2-2; D is perhaps TRBD1 (5 bases). Germline-derived CDR1 and CDR2 are SEHNR and FQNEAQ (reference sequence). V was trimmed by 1 base and J by 3 bases, leaving 6 bases between them. This CDR3 spans 14 amino acids. The CDR3 coding sequence is TGTGCCAGCAGCTTAGAAGGGGACACCGGGGAGCTGTTTTTT. Translating gives CASSLEGDTGELFF. Based on the CDR3 plus reference TRBV7-9 and TRBJ2-2, the full variable domain is DTGVSQNPRHKITKRGQNVTFRCDPISEHNRLYWYRQTLGQGPEFLTYFQNEAQLEKSRLLSDRFSAERPKGSFSTLEIQRTEQGDSAMYLCASSLEGDTGELFFGEGSRLTVL.